This entry lists 8 T cell receptor beta chains sequenced from one sample in a study of cytomegalovirus exposure and HLA in healthy donors. Both 60 Vbeta primers and 13 Jbeta primers went into the PCR. Method: immunoSEQ multiplex PCR; TCRdb's copy keeps in-frame clones and lacks some. The table lists 100,000 to 120,000 clones, roughly 80% of them singletons. Specimen: PBMCs. Receptor source: a man aged 30-40 years in good health and CMV-seropositive.

The chain is built from TRBV30 and TRBJ1-5, with D unresolved. This CDR3 has 15 residues. Germline V gives CDR1 GTSNPN, CDR2 SVGIG (reference sequence). V dropped 2 bases and J dropped 3 bases, with 14 bases sitting between them. DNA for the CDR3: TGTGCCTGGAGTCACACACCGGAGATCAATCAGCCCCAGCATTTT. Protein sequence: CAWSHTPEINQPQHF.

This chain uses TRBV7-9 with TRBJ2-4, with 7 bases fitting TRBD2. The CDR3 spans 16 residues. Per the germline V gene, CDR1 is SEHNR and CDR2 is FQNEAQ (reference sequence). The ends lost 4 bases at V and 6 bases at J; junction bases unmatched: 12. The CDR3, as DNA: TGTGCCAGCAGCTCAGTAGACTCCCCGGGGGGAAACATTCAGTACTTC. Translated: CASSSVDSPGGNIQYF.

The chain recombines TRBV6-5 with TRBJ2-1; D gene ambiguous. The CDR3 spans 12 residues. The V end was cut by 0 bases, the J end by 10 bases, with 7 bases between. Germline V gives CDR1 MNHEY, CDR2 SVGAGI. For the CDR3, the DNA is TGTGCCAGCAGTTACTCGGTGGGCGAGCAGTTCTTC. This gives the protein CASSYSVGEQFF.

This clone has just a few counts. The gene calls are TRBV19 and TRBJ1-5, with a possible D match to TRBD1 (5 bases). Germline CDR1 is LNHDA and CDR2 is SQIVND (reference sequence). CDR3 length: 18 amino acids. The germline V and J ends were trimmed by 2 bases and 2 bases, with 19 bases remaining between them. The CDR3 protein is CASSISHTGVGGNQPQHF. The DNA for the CDR3 is TGTGCCAGTAGTATATCTCATACGGGGGTAGGAGGCAATCAGCCCCAGCATTTT.

This sequence joins TRBV28 and TRBJ2-5; tentatively, D is TRBD2 (6 bases). CDR1 is MDHEN, CDR2 SYDVKM, per germline. The CDR3 contains 15 residues. The V end lost 5 bases, the J end lost 5 bases, and 18 bases lay between the germline ends. As DNA, the CDR3 is TGTGCCAGCAGTACGCTCGACCGGGGGAGGGAGACCCAGTACTTC. Translation: CASSTLDRGRETQYF.

The chain carries TRBV5-1 and TRBJ1-2, with D perhaps matching TRBD1 (6 bases). Trimming stripped 0 bases from V and 5 bases from J, with 14 bases between. The CDR3 covers 15 residues. The germline gives CDR1 SGHRS, CDR2 YFSETQ. CDR3 sequence: CASSLETGVLYGYTF. The CDR3 DNA is TGCGCCAGCAGCTTGGAGACAGGCGTTCTATATGGCTACACCTTC.

This chain connects TRBV10-3 to TRBJ1-2; 7 bases are shared with TRBD1. This CDR3 is built from 14 residues. The germline CDR1 and CDR2 sequences are ENHRY and SYGVKD. The V segment lost 10 bases and the J segment 1 base; nucleotides outside the gene matches: 9. CDR3 in DNA: TGTGCCACCTCCCGGGACAGTAATAACTATGGCTACACCTTC. This codes for CATSRDSNNYGYTF.

V and J are TRBV7-9 and TRBJ1-3, with D uncertain. CDR1 is SEHNR and CDR2 is FQNEAQ in the germline V gene (reference sequence). The CDR3 contains 16 residues. The V end was cut by 1 base, the J end by 0 bases, with 10 bases between. CDR3 DNA sequence: TGTGCCAGCAGCTTAGACGGGGTCTTCTCTGGAAACACCATATATTTT. Protein sequence: CASSLDGVFSGNTIYF.